This T cell receptor beta chain was recorded in a study of identical twins. J lost 15 bases, V lost 8 bases, and 13 bases had no gene match. This CDR3 comprises 12 residues. From the 5' RACE reads, TCRdb called clonotypes with MiXCR, one entry per CDR3 protein. Altogether some 690,000 distinct CDR3 sequences are present, around 20% being singletons, with the ten largest covering around 4.5%. The data were also submitted as part of a second study, on T cells expressing NK-cell markers.

The V gene is TRBV12-3 or TRBV12-4, the J gene TRBJ2-3; 8 bases align to TRBD1. The sequenced material came from PBMCs. The TCR sequence derives from a woman under 30 in good health. As DNA, the CDR3 is TGTGCCAGCGGTACCCCCGGACAGGGCTCCTATTTT. Its protein product is CASGTPGQGSYF.